A single sample is the source of the 24 T cell receptor beta chains below, sequenced in a study of T cell repertoires in aging, cancer and after chemotherapy. TRB rearrangements spanning V, D and J were amplified using mixed TRB-A/B primers. TCRdb re-analysed the multiplex PCR reads in MiXCR, keeping a single row per CDR3 protein. The table has 2,700 or so distinct CDR3 sequences, about 20% seen once. Peripheral blood genomic DNA, not sorted cells or RNA, was the template. The sample was blood. The receptors originated from a human donor with a solid tumor.

This clonotype is classed as medium-sized. The gene calls are TRBV7-2 and TRBJ1-2; TRBD1 matches 9 bases. The CDR3 has 16 residues. CDR1 is SGHTA and CDR2 is FQGNSA in the germline V gene. With V trimmed by 0 bases and J by 4 bases, 6 bases remained unmatched. CDR3 in amino acids: CASSLATGGIGYGYTF. CDR3 in DNA: TGTGCCAGCAGCTTAGCGACAGGGGGGATAGGCTATGGCTACACCTTC. The full variable domain, rest sourced from reference TRBV7-2 and TRBJ1-2, is GAGVSQSPSNKVTEKGKDVELRCDPISGHTALYWYRQSLGQGLEFLIYFQGNSAPDKSGLPSDRFSAERTGGSVSTLTIQRTQQEDSAVYLCASSLATGGIGYGYTFGSGTRLTVV.

By frequency in the sample, this clonotype is large. The chain uses TRBV7-2 and TRBJ2-5; 12 bases agree with TRBD2. Germline V gene data show CDR1 as SGHTA and CDR2 as FQGNSA. J gave up 1 base and V 5 bases, and 2 bases lay outside the gene matches. The CDR3 has 15 amino acids. The CDR3 is CASSPTSGGQETQYF. The CDR3 nucleotides are TGTGCCAGCAGCCCGACTAGCGGGGGCCAAGAGACCCAGTACTTC.

This clonotype is deemed medium-sized. The rearrangement joins TRBV6-2 or TRBV6-3 to TRBJ2-6; D remains ambiguous. The CDR3 runs to 13 residues. Trimming removed 7 bases at V and 0 bases at J, with 4 bases between. CDR1 MNHEY and CDR2 SVGEGT come from the germline V gene. CDR3 sequence (DNA): TGTGCCAGCAAAACCTCTGGGGCCAACGTCCTGACTTTC. Translated: CASKTSGANVLTF.

This chain connects TRBV5-5 to TRBJ2-2, with 10 bases aligning to TRBD2. The CDR3 covers 17 residues. The germline V gene has CDR1 SGHKS and CDR2 YYEKEE (reference sequence). The V segment lost 4 bases and the J segment 2 bases; nucleotides outside the gene matches: 8. The CDR3 reads CASSPRASGGNTGELFF. The CDR3 DNA follows: TGTGCCAGCAGCCCCCGGGCTAGCGGGGGTAACACCGGGGAGCTGTTTTTT.

The chain combines TRBV6-1 with TRBJ2-7, with 7 bases that match TRBD1. The V gene end was trimmed by 7 bases and the J gene end by 3 bases; junction bases not matched to a gene: 9. Germline values: CDR1 MNHNS, CDR2 SASEGT. The CDR3 length is 14 residues. The CDR3 is CASIPGTVGYEQYF. The CDR3 DNA sequence: TGTGCCAGCATCCCAGGGACAGTCGGCTACGAGCAGTACTTC.

The genes are TRBV29-1 and TRBJ1-1; TRBD1 might be the D (6 bases). The germline gives CDR1 SQVTM, CDR2 ANQGSEA. The germline V and J ends were trimmed by 4 bases and 0 bases, with 9 bases remaining between them. The CDR3 loop spans 13 amino acids. The chain's CDR3 is CSVVNRVNTEAFF. CDR3 in DNA: TGCAGCGTTGTTAACAGGGTGAACACTGAAGCTTTCTTT.

The chain uses TRBV13 and TRBJ2-7, with D possibly being TRBD1 (6 bases). The CDR3 contains 14 residues. Germline V gene lookup returns CDR1 PRHDT and CDR2 FYEKMQ (reference sequence). The V gene lost 1 base and the J gene lost 4 bases, with 11 bases spanning the gap. The CDR3: CASSLELGAYEQYF. CDR3 DNA: TGTGCCAGCAGCTTAGAGCTGGGGGCATACGAGCAGTACTTC.

To note about this clonotype: Germline and junction disagree at one end, which may indicate a read error. DNA for the CDR3: TGTACCAGCAGACTAGACGGTTATAGCAATCAGCCCCAGCATTTT. This codes for CTSRLDGYSNQPQHF. The gene calls are TRBV6-2 or TRBV6-3 and TRBJ1-5, with unresolved D. This CDR3 has 15 residues. The germline CDR1 and CDR2 sequences are MNHEY and SVGEGT.

This clonotype is medium-sized (0.01 to 0.1%). The chain carries TRBV19 and TRBJ1-1; a possible D gene is TRBD1 (5 bases). The germline V gene encodes CDR1 LNHDA and CDR2 SQIVND (reference sequence). The CDR3 consists of 13 residues. V shed 4 bases and J shed 5 bases, with 11 bases lying between them. CDR3 nucleotide sequence: TGTGCCAGTAGTACGCTCGGGGGGACTGAAGCTTTCTTT. Translating gives CASSTLGGTEAFF.

The chain has TRBV4-2 and TRBJ1-5; 7 nucleotides agree with TRBD1. CDR3 size: 19 residues. From germline, CDR1 is LGHNA and CDR2 YNFKEQ. With V trimmed by 1 base and J by 0 bases, 12 bases remained unmatched. CDR3 loop: CASSQGTGLNSYSNQPQHF. CDR3 coding DNA: TGTGCCAGCAGCCAAGGGACAGGACTAAACTCTTATAGCAATCAGCCCCAGCATTTT.

As for this clonotype: This may be a read error: a much more frequent sequence differs by one nucleotide. The conserved final phenylalanine or tryptophan is absent from the CDR3, which likely points to a read error. The chain carries TRBV7-2 and TRBJ2-3; D call uncertain. The V and J ends lost 0 bases and 7 bases respectively, with 5 bases between them. Germline V gives CDR1 SGHTA, CDR2 FQGNSA. The CDR3 is made up of 12 amino acids. DNA for the CDR3: TGTGCCAGCAGCTTAGCCTCCTATACGCAGTATTTG. Translating gives CASSLASYTQYL.

This clonotype was recorded a few times. V and J are TRBV6-2 or TRBV6-3 and TRBJ1-5; no reliable D call. The CDR3 extends over 15 amino acids. Trimming pared 6 bases from V and 0 bases from J, leaving 12 bases between. Germline V gene data show CDR1 as MNHEY and CDR2 as SVGEGT. The CDR3 nucleotides are TGTGCCAGCAGACTAGACGGTTATAGCAATCAGCCCCAGCATTTT. It specifies CASRLDGYSNQPQHF.

This rearrangement joins TRBV5-4 to TRBJ2-3; TRBD2 aligns across 11 bases. With V trimmed by 0 bases and J by 3 bases, 15 bases remained unmatched. Looked up from germline, CDR1 is SGHNT and CDR2 is YYREEE (reference sequence). CDR3 length: 20 residues. The CDR3 region has the DNA TGTGCCAGCAGCTTGGCTAGCGGGGGGTTTCGGTTCTTAATTACAGATACGCAGTATTTT. Amino acid sequence: CASSLASGGFRFLITDTQYF. The full variable domain, in which reference TRBV5-4 and TRBJ2-3 provide the parts outside the CDR3, is ETGVTQSPTHLIKTRGQQVTLRCSSQSGHNTVSWYQQALGQGPQFIFQYYREEENGRGNFPPRFSGLQFPNYSSELNVNALELDDSALYLCASSLASGGFRFLITDTQYFGPGTRLTVL.

By proportion, this clonotype is medium-sized. This chain links TRBV6-2 or TRBV6-3 with TRBJ1-1; D gene ambiguous. Germline CDR1 and CDR2: MNHEY and SVGEGT. V was shortened by 6 bases and J by 3 bases, with 17 bases between the two germline ends. CDR3 length: 15 amino acids. CDR3 region: CASRTGVGRHTEAFF. In nucleotides, the CDR3 is TGTGCCAGCAGAACGGGCGTCGGCAGGCACACTGAAGCTTTCTTT.

The chain is built from TRBV12-5 and TRBJ2-1; the match to TRBD2 covers 10 bases. Germline lookup yields CDR1 LGHNT and CDR2 FRNRAP. The V gene end was trimmed by 6 bases and the J gene end by 8 bases; junction bases not matched to a gene: 7. The CDR3 loop spans 14 amino acids. The CDR3 region is CASGLAGVIDEQFF. The CDR3 DNA sequence: TGTGCTAGTGGGCTAGCGGGGGTGATCGATGAGCAGTTCTTC.

As to this clonotype: A read error may explain this, as a much larger clone is one base away. The chain has TRBV6-5 and TRBJ1-1; D remains unclear. The CDR3 runs 16 residues. The V gene's germline CDR1 is MNHEY and CDR2 SVGAGI. DNA for the CDR3: TGTGACAGCAGTTACTCGAGTTTTAGGTTGAACACTGAAGCTTTCTTT. It encodes CDSSYSSFRLNTEAFF.

This clonotype appeared a few times. The CDR3 reads CASSNGGRTEAFF. Written as DNA, the CDR3 is TGTGCCAGCAGCAACGGGGGGAGGACTGAAGCTTTCTTT. This chain uses TRBV7-2 with TRBJ1-1; possibly TRBD1 for D (5 bases). Trimming stripped 5 bases from V and 5 bases from J, with 12 bases between. Germline values: CDR1 SGHTA, CDR2 FQGNSA. This CDR3 spans 13 amino acids.

This clonotype is deemed large. The chain is built from TRBV19 and TRBJ1-2; unclear D gene. CDR3 length equals 16 residues. V was cut by 3 bases and J by 4 bases, with 18 bases left in between. The germline gives CDR1 LNHDA, CDR2 SQIVND (reference sequence). The CDR3 DNA reads TGTGCCAGTAGTATCGGATCGGCAGGCCGGATCTATGGCTACACCTTC. Translating gives CASSIGSAGRIYGYTF.

This CDR3 is CASSLWGVRNSPLHF. Here the CDR3 DNA reads TGTGCCAGCAGCTTATGGGGTGTTCGGAATTCACCCCTCCACTTT. This sequence joins TRBV7-3 and TRBJ1-6; the D is unclear. In germline, CDR1 is SGHTA, CDR2 FQGTGA. V dropped 2 bases and J dropped 7 bases, with 12 bases sitting between them. This CDR3 is built from 15 residues.

The table lists this clonotype with a few counts. The rearrangement links TRBV5-6 to TRBJ1-1, with a possible D match to TRBD1 (5 bases). The CDR3 sequence is 14 residues long. Germline V lookup: CDR1 SGHDT, CDR2 YYEEEE. Trimming shortened V by 0 bases and J by 0 bases, and 6 bases separated the two germline ends. CDR3 nucleotides: TGTGCCAGCAGCTTGGACAGGATGAACACTGAAGCTTTCTTT. Its translation is CASSLDRMNTEAFF.

This chain uses TRBV7-2 with TRBJ2-1, with D tentatively TRBD1 or TRBD2 (5 bases each). This CDR3 spans 13 amino acids. V shed 6 bases and J shed 10 bases, with 16 bases lying between them. Germline-derived CDR1 and CDR2 are SGHTA and FQGNSA. This chain's CDR3 is CASRDRGPGEQFF. In DNA, the CDR3 is TGTGCCAGCAGGGACCGGGGCCCAGGCGAGCAGTTCTTC. The full variable domain, in which reference TRBV7-2 and TRBJ2-1 provide the parts outside the CDR3, is GAGVSQSPSNKVTEKGKDVELRCDPISGHTALYWYRQSLGQGLEFLIYFQGNSAPDKSGLPSDRFSAERTGGSVSTLTIQRTQQEDSAVYLCASRDRGPGEQFFGPGTRLTVL.

This clonotype ranks as medium-sized. The chain is built from TRBV7-2 and TRBJ1-6; D not certain. V was clipped by 0 bases and J by 5 bases, with 5 bases between them. Germline assignment: CDR1 SGHTA and CDR2 FQGNSA. The CDR3 totals 14 residues. The CDR3, as DNA: TGTGCCAGCAGCTTAGCAGACAATAATTCACCCCTCCACTTT. It yields the protein CASSLADNNSPLHF.

In this sample, this clonotype turned up a few times. V usage is TRBV19 and J usage is TRBJ2-3, with 9 positions matching TRBD2. The V and J ends lost 3 bases and 1 base, in that order; junction bases with no gene match: 14. Germline-derived CDR1 and CDR2 are LNHDA and SQIVND (reference sequence). There are 19 residues in the CDR3. CDR3 loop: CASSMNRGRASGGTDTQYF. The CDR3 nucleotides read TGTGCCAGTAGTATGAACAGGGGCCGCGCTAGCGGGGGCACAGATACGCAGTATTTT.

By its share, this clonotype is medium-sized. This chain links TRBV19 with TRBJ1-2, with D perhaps TRBD1 (5 bases). This CDR3 is 13 amino acids long. Per the germline V gene, CDR1 is LNHDA and CDR2 is SQIVND (reference sequence). Trimming cost V 3 bases and J 8 bases, with 13 bases left between them. The CDR3 loop is CASSIPGAYGYTF. The DNA for the CDR3 is TGTGCCAGTAGTATCCCCGGGGCGTACGGCTACACCTTC.